These 15 T cell receptor beta chains were all obtained from the same sample, sequenced in a study of human T cells and chemical hapten exposure. This sample's time point: healthy volunteer bleed at 2 weeks. Extraction of total RNA was performed on unfractionated whole blood. TCRdb ran MiXCR on the RACE reads and lists one entry per CDR3 protein. This sample has approximately 44,000 distinct CDR3 sequences, with about 4.5% found just once. What was sequenced was whole blood. Every receptor here comes from a human donor in good health. Some clones in this sample may be carry-over from other donors' samples.

The J gene is TRBJ2-7, the V gene TRBV20-1; D perhaps matches TRBD2 (6 bases). Germline lookup yields CDR1 DFQATT and CDR2 SNEGSKA (reference sequence). CDR3 length: 15 amino acids. Trimming left V 2 bases short and J 3 bases short, with 17 bases between. The CDR3 bases are TGCAGTGCTAGACCCTCCCTGTTGGGAGGCTACGAGCAGTACTTC. Residues: CSARPSLLGGYEQYF.

This clonotype was observed many times. The V gene is TRBV28, the J gene TRBJ2-3; TRBD2 matches 9 bases. V trimming: 5 bases; J trimming: 6 bases; junction bases outside the gene matches: 6. The CDR3 runs to 14 residues. Per the germline V gene, CDR1 is MDHEN and CDR2 is SYDVKM. The CDR3 DNA follows: TGTGCCAGCAGTCTACCTGGACTAGCGGATACGCAGTATTTT. It translates to CASSLPGLADTQYF.

The sample holds many counts of this clonotype. The chain joins TRBV5-1 to TRBJ2-3; 8 bases agree with TRBD1. Germline trimming cut 0 bases from V and 2 bases from J; bases unmatched to any gene: 5. The CDR3 loop spans 16 amino acids. CDR1 is SGHRS, CDR2 YFSETQ, per germline. The CDR3 loop reads CASSLAGTGYTDTQYF. DNA for the CDR3: TGCGCCAGCAGCTTGGCCGGGACAGGCTACACAGATACGCAGTATTTT.

This clonotype was counted at least ten times. The rearrangement joins TRBV28 to TRBJ2-3, with D perhaps TRBD2 (5 bases). In germline, CDR1 is MDHEN, CDR2 SYDVKM. Trimming stripped 6 bases from V and 8 bases from J, with 21 bases between. CDR3 size: 15 residues. As DNA, the CDR3 is TGTGCCAGCAGAGCGGATCAAAGGAACCTGGGTACGCAGTATTTT. It encodes CASRADQRNLGTQYF.

In this sample, this clonotype turned up many times. The gene calls are TRBV7-8 and TRBJ1-3; 10 nucleotides agree with TRBD1. Germline values: CDR1 SGHVS, CDR2 FQNEAQ. CDR3 length equals 18 residues. Trimming removed 7 bases from V and 4 bases from J; junction bases left unmatched: 16. CDR3: CASTKWDRGRLTGNTIYF. CDR3 nucleotides: TGTGCCAGCACAAAGTGGGACAGGGGTCGCTTAACAGGAAACACCATATATTTT.

This clonotype was detected many times. The chain couples TRBV20-1 to TRBJ2-7; possibly TRBD2 for D (6 bases). The CDR3 contains 14 residues. The V gene's germline CDR1 is DFQATT and CDR2 SNEGSKA (reference sequence). V lost 3 bases, J lost 2 bases, and 14 bases lay in between. The CDR3 sequence: CSASFKDYPYEQYF. CDR3 DNA: TGCAGTGCTAGTTTCAAGGACTATCCCTACGAGCAGTACTTC.

The chain couples TRBV24-1 to TRBJ2-7; no firm D call. The CDR3 sequence is 11 residues long. V lost 5 bases, J lost 4 bases, and 5 bases lay in between. Germline V gene lookup returns CDR1 KGHDR and CDR2 SFDVKD. The CDR3 sequence: CATSGGYEQYF. CDR3 bases: TGTGCCACCAGTGGCGGTTACGAGCAGTACTTC.

In its sample, this clonotype was seen many times. The V and J genes are TRBV20-1 and TRBJ1-4; TRBD1 might be the D (6 bases). The CDR3 is 14 amino acids. Germline-derived CDR1 and CDR2 are DFQATT and SNEGSKA (reference sequence). The V end was cut by 2 bases, the J end by 5 bases, with 12 bases between. The CDR3 loop is CSARPDSVNEKLFF. CDR3 DNA: TGCAGTGCTAGACCGGACAGCGTGAATGAAAAACTGTTTTTT.

This clonotype came up many times. The V call is TRBV28, the J call TRBJ2-7; D is perhaps TRBD1 (6 bases). CDR3 length equals 12 residues. The germline V and J ends were trimmed by 8 bases and 1 base, with 9 bases remaining between them. Per germline, CDR1 MDHEN and CDR2 SYDVKM. The CDR3 is CASWTASYEQYF. As DNA, the CDR3 is TGTGCCAGCTGGACAGCATCCTACGAGCAGTACTTC. The full variable domain, rest sourced from reference TRBV28 and TRBJ2-7, is DVKVTQSSRYLVKRTGEKVFLECVQDMDHENMFWYRQDPGLGLRLIYFSYDVKMKEKGDIPEGYSVSREKKERFSLILESASTNQTSMYLCASWTASYEQYFGPGTRLTVT.

This clonotype was detected ten times or more. The chain links TRBV2 to TRBJ1-6; D might be TRBD1 (6 bases). Trimming cost V 6 bases and J 5 bases, with 14 bases left between them. Germline V CDR1 and CDR2: SNHLY, FYNNEI. This CDR3 has 15 amino acids. This chain's CDR3 is CASRQGNLDNSPLHF. DNA of the CDR3: TGTGCCAGCAGACAGGGAAATCTGGATAATTCACCCCTCCACTTT.

This clonotype was counted between two and nine times. The J gene is TRBJ1-6, the V gene TRBV7-9; D is ambiguous. V lost 0 bases to trimming and J lost 14 bases, with 17 bases between them. The CDR3 contains 15 residues. Germline values: CDR1 SEHNR, CDR2 FQNEAQ (reference sequence). CDR3 DNA: TGTGCCAGCAGCTTAGCGCGGGCGGGGATCCCAACCCTCCACTTT. Amino acids: CASSLARAGIPTLHF.

This rearrangement joins TRBV5-4 to TRBJ2-1; 7 bases map to TRBD2. The J segment lost 5 bases and the V segment lost 6 bases, leaving 11 bases of the junction unmatched. The germline V gene has CDR1 SGHNT and CDR2 YYREEE (reference sequence). The CDR3 is made up of 15 amino acids. The CDR3 DNA follows: TGTGCCAGCACCCCCCAGTGGGGAGGGAACAATGAGCAGTTCTTC. Its translation: CASTPQWGGNNEQFF.

In its sample, this clonotype was seen many times. The chain is built from TRBV25-1 and TRBJ2-6, with 9 bases identical to TRBD2. In germline, CDR1 is MGHDK, CDR2 SYGVNS. CDR3 length: 17 amino acids. The V and J ends lost 6 bases and 0 bases, in that order; junction bases with no gene match: 6. DNA for the CDR3: TGTGCCAGCAGCCTAGCGGGACCAAGCTCTGGGGCCAACGTCCTGACTTTC. This encodes CASSLAGPSSGANVLTF.

DNA for the CDR3: TGTGCCAGCAGGGCAGGGGCGAGAGGCACTGAAGCTTTCTTT. The encoded protein is CASRAGARGTEAFF. V usage is TRBV6-5 and J usage is TRBJ1-1, with D maybe TRBD1 (6 bases). The CDR3 runs 14 residues. Germline CDR1 is MNHEY and CDR2 is SVGAGI. Trimming shortened V by 6 bases and J by 4 bases, and 15 bases separated the two germline ends.

Only a few counts were recorded for this clonotype. The chain joins TRBV5-1 to TRBJ2-7, with 13 bases aligning to TRBD2. J was trimmed by 2 bases and V by 0 bases; bases with no gene match: 2. The CDR3 totals 16 residues. Germline CDR1 is SGHRS and CDR2 is YFSETQ. CDR3 sequence (DNA): TGCGCCAGCAGCTTGGCCGGGACTAGCGGGACCTACGAGCAGTACTTC. Its translation is CASSLAGTSGTYEQYF.